The clone carrying this TCR beta chain was seen once. The donors, healthy Caucasians from Russia, were aged about 6 to 100. Peripheral blood from each donor was collected in a volume of roughly 9.8 milliliters. This sample was taken from a study of blood T cells in healthy people across ages. PCR was performed a second time for about 7 to 11 cycles using a sample-barcoded 5' primer and a J-beta primer mix. TCRdb re-called the 5' RACE reads with MiXCR, one entry per CDR3 protein. This repertoire shows hundreds of thousands of distinct CDR3 sequences, more than 45% found once; its top ten account for 22%. This receptor was obtained from a man aged 25 to 40 in good health. The specimen sequenced was blood.

This CDR3 is CRGGGVPANEKLFF. CDR3 sequence (DNA): TGCCGCGGAGGGGGCGTTCCAGCTAATGAAAAACTGTTTTTT. The rearrangement links TRBV20-1 to TRBJ1-4; TRBD1 aligns across 7 bases. Per germline, CDR1 DFQATT and CDR2 SNEGSKA (reference sequence). This CDR3 is 14 amino acids long.